This paragraph reports one T cell receptor (beta chain). Its antigen remains unidentified. The data were taken from a study of response to subunit inactivated influenza vaccine. The CDR3 is 14 amino acids. Trimming took 4 bases from V and 3 from J, leaving 12 bases between them. CDR1 and CDR2 from the germline V gene are LGHNA and YSLEER. Overall study results and limits: Seasonal influenza vaccination, on each occasion, was suggested by the authors to recruit few new T cells.

TCRdb passed the RT-PCR reads through MiXCR, listing each CDR3 protein once. Of 290,000 or so distinct CDR3 sequences listed, 22% are singletons. The TCR was taken from a man aged 45 to 70 who received an inactivated influenza vaccine. The sequences come from PBMCs from blood, collected about 20 months after vaccination. This chain joins TRBV4-3 and TRBJ1-1; a weak D match, TRBD1 (5 bases). CDR3 residues: CASSRGQVDTEAFF. The CDR3 bases are TGCGCCAGCAGCCGAGGACAAGTCGACACTGAAGCTTTCTTT.